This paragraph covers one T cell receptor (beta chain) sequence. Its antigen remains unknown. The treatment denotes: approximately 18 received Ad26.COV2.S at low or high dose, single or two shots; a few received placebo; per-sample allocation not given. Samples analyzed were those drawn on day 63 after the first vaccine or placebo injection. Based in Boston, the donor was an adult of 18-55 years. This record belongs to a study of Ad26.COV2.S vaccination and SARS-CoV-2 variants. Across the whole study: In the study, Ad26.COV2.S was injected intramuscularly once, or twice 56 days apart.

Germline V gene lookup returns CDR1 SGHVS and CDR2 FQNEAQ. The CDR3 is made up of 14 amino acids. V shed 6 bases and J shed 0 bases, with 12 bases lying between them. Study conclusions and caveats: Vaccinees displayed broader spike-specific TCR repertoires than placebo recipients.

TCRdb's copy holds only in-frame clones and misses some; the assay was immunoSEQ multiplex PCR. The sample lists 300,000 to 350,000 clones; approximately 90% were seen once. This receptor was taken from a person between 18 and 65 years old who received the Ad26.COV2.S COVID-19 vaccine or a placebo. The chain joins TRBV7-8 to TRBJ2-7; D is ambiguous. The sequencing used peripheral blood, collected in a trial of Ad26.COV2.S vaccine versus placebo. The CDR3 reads CASSRETYSYEQYF. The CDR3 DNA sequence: TGTGCCAGCAGTCGAGAGACATACTCCTACGAGCAGTACTTC.